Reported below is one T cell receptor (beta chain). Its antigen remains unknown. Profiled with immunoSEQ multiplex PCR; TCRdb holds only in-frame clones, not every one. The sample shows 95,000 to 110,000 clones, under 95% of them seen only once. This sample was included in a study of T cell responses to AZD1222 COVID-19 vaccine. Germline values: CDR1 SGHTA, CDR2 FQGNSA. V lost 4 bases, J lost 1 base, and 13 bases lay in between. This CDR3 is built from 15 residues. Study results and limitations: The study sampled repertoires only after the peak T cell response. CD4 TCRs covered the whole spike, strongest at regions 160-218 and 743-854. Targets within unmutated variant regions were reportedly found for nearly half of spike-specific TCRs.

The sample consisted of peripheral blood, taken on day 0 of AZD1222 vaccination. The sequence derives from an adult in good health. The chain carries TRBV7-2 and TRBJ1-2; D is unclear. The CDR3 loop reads CASSWLRRGNYGYTF. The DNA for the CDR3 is TGTGCCAGCAGCTGGTTAAGACGGGGTAACTATGGCTACACCTTC.